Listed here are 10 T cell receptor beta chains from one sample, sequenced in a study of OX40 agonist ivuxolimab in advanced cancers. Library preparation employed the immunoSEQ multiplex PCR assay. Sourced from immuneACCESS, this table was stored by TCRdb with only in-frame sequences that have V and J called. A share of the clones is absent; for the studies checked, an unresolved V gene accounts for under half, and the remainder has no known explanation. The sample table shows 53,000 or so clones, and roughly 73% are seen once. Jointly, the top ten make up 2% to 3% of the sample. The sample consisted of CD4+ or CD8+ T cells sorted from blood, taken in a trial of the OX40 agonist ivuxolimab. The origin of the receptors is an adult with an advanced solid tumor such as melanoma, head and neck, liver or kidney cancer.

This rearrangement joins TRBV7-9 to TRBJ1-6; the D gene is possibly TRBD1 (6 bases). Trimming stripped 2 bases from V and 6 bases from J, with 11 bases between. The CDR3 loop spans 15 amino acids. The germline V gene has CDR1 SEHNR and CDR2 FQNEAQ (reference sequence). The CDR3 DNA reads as TGTGCCAGCAGCTTACAGGGGCCCTTTAATTCACCCCTCCACTTT. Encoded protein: CASSLQGPFNSPLHF.

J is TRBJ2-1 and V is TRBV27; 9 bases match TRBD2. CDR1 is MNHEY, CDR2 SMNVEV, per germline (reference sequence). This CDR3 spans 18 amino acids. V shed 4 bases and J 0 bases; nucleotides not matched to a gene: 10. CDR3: CASSSSRLAASSYNEQFF. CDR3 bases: TGTGCCAGCAGTTCCTCCCGACTAGCGGCGAGCTCCTACAATGAGCAGTTCTTC.

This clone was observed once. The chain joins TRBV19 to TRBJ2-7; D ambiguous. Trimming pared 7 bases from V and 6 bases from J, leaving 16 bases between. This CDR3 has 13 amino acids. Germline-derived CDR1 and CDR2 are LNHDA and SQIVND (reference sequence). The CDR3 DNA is TGTGCCAGTACAGGAACCGCGCTCGGCGAGCAGTACTTC. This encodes CASTGTALGEQYF.

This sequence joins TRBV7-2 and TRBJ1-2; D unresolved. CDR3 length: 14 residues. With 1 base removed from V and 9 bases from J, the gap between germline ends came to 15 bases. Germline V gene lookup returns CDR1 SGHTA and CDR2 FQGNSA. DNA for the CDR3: TGTGCCAGCAGCTTAGGGACCGCCGATGGGAGCTACACCTTC. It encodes CASSLGTADGSYTF.

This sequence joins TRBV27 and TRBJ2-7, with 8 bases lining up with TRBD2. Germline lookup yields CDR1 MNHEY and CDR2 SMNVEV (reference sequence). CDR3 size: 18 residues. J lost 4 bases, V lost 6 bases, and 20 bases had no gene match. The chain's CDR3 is CASSRRSSGEFASYEQYF. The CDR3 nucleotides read TGTGCCAGCAGCCGTCGAAGTAGCGGGGAGTTCGCTTCTTACGAGCAGTACTTC.

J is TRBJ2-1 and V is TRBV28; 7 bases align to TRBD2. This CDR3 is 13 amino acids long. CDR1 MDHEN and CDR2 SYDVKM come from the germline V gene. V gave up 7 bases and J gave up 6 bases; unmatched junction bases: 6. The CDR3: CASKGLVGNEQFF. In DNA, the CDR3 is TGTGCCAGCAAAGGACTAGTCGGCAATGAGCAGTTCTTC.

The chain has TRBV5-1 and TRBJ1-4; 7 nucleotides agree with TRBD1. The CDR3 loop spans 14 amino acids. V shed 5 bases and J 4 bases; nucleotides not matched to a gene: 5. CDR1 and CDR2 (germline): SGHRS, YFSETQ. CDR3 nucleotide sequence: TGCGCCAGCAGAGACGGGACAGTTAATGAAAAACTGTTTTTT. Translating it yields CASRDGTVNEKLFF.

DNA of the CDR3: TGTGCCAGCAGTTACTCAGGGGAATCTGGAAACACCATATATTTT. It codes for CASSYSGESGNTIYF. V and J are TRBV6-5 and TRBJ1-3; D is possibly TRBD1 (5 bases). V was pared by 0 bases and J by 1 base, with 7 bases between. The CDR3 contains 15 residues. Germline V lookup: CDR1 MNHEY, CDR2 SVGAGI.

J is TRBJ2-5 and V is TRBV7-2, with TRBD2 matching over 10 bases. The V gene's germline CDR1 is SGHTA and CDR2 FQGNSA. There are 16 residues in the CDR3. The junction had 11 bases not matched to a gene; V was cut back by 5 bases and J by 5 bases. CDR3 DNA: TGTGCCAGCAGCCTCAGACGGCTAGCGGGGGTGGAGACCCAGTACTTC. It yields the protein CASSLRRLAGVETQYF. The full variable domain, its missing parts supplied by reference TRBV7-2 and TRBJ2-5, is GAGVSQSPSNKVTEKGKDVELRCDPISGHTALYWYRQSLGQGLEFLIYFQGNSAPDKSGLPSDRFSAERTGGSVSTLTIQRTQQEDSAVYLCASSLRRLAGVETQYFGPGTRLLVL.

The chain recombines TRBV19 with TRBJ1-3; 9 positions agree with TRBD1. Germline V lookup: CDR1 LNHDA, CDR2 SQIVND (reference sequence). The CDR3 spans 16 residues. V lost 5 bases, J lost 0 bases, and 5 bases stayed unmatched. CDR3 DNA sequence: TGTGCCAGTAGTCCCGGGACAGGGAGCTCTGGAAACACCATATATTTT. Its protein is CASSPGTGSSGNTIYF.